Listed below are T cell receptor beta chains from one sample, sequenced in a study of response to subunit inactivated influenza vaccine. Each CDR3 protein gets one entry after TCRdb re-called the RT-PCR reads with MiXCR. The table lists about 780,000 distinct CDR3 sequences, under 20% of them singletons. The starting material was PBMCs from blood, obtained about 5 days after vaccination. Receptor source: a man aged 45-65 years who received an inactivated influenza vaccine. CDR3s include the opening cysteine and the closing phenylalanine or tryptophan. D genes are given only for firm matches. Not every row has a clone size; where given, it reads once, few, many or a size class.

D gene	V gene	J gene	clone size	CDR3 DNA	CDR3 protein
NA	TRBV29-1	TRBJ2-1	few	TGCAGCGTTGAAGTTGCTATCCCAGAGCAGTTCTTC	CSVEVAIPEQFF
NA	TRBV18	TRBJ2-7	NA	TGTGCCAGCTCACCAGAGAGGACAGCAACCTACGAGCAGTACTTC	CASSPERTATYEQYF
NA	TRBV12-2	TRBJ2-2	once	TGTGCAAGTCGCTTTTTTAAGCGGACGGCCACCGGGGAGCTGTTTTTT	CASRFFKRTATGELFF
NA	TRBV5-5	TRBJ1-1	NA	TGTGCCAGCAGCGGAACAAGGGAAACTGAAGCTTTCTTT	CASSGTRETEAFF
NA	TRBV11-1	TRBJ2-2	few	TGTGCCAGCAGCTTAACGGTTTGGGCCACGTCGGCGGGGACCGGGGAGCTGTTTTTT	CASSLTVWATSAGTGELFF
NA	TRBV4-2	TRBJ2-3	few	TGTGCCAGCAGCCAAGATCTCCTAGCGGATACGCAGTATTTT	CASSQDLLADTQYF
TRBD1	TRBV5-1	TRBJ2-5	NA	TGCGCCAGCAGCTTAGGCGGGACAGGGATCAAGGAGACCCAGTACTTC	CASSLGGTGIKETQYF
NA	TRBV18	TRBJ2-3	few	TGTGCCAGCTCACGGGGGAGTTACACAGATACGCAGTATTTT	CASSRGSYTDTQYF
TRBD1	TRBV10-3	TRBJ2-5	few	TGTGCCATCAGTGAGGGGACAGGTCACGGGACCCAGTACTTC	CAISEGTGHGTQYF
NA	TRBV15	TRBJ1-2	few	TGTGCCACCAGCAGAGATAAATCCTGGGGCGGCTACACCTTC	CATSRDKSWGGYTF
NA	TRBV12-3/TRBV12-4	TRBJ1-2	few	TGTGCCAGCAGTTTAGACGAGGCAGTTCGAAGTGGCTACACCTTC	CASSLDEAVRSGYTF
TRBD1	TRBV28	TRBJ2-3	NA	TGTGCCAGCAGAACAGGGGGTGCAGATACGCAGTATTTT	CASRTGGADTQYF
NA	TRBV6-2/TRBV6-3	TRBJ2-7	many	TGTGCCAGCAGTTACTCGAGGGGCGAGCAGTACTTC	CASSYSRGEQYF
NA	TRBV19	TRBJ1-5	NA	TGTGCCACAGCGGGCGTAGGTCAGCCCCAGCATTTT	CATAGVGQPQHF
TRBD1	TRBV12-3/TRBV12-4	TRBJ1-1	NA	TGTGCCAGCAGTTGGGGACAGTGGGGAAACGCTGAAGCTTTCTTT	CASSWGQWGNAEAFF
TRBD2	TRBV20-1	TRBJ2-1	few	TGCAGTGCTAGAGATCGCCGGTCTAGCGGGAGGGGATCCTACAATGAGCAGTTCTTC	CSARDRRSSGRGSYNEQFF
TRBD1	TRBV6-5	TRBJ2-2	many	TGTGCCAGCAGTTTCCCCGGGACAGCGCTTAACACCGGGGAGCTGTTTTTT	CASSFPGTALNTGELFF
NA	TRBV9	TRBJ2-7	few	TGTGCCAGCAGCGTAGAGATCGGGTCCGAGCAGTACTTC	CASSVEIGSEQYF
NA	TRBV20-1	TRBJ2-2	NA	TGCAGTGCTAGTACCCAAATGAGGGGGGTGGAGCTGTTTTTT	CSASTQMRGVELFF
TRBD1	TRBV27	TRBJ2-7	many	TGTGCCAGCAGTTTCCGGGACAGGAGGTACGAGCAGTACTTC	CASSFRDRRYEQYF
NA	TRBV28	TRBJ1-2	NA	TGTGCCAGCAGTTTATTACCATCTAACTATGGCTACACCTTC	CASSLLPSNYGYTF